The 5 T cell receptor beta chains reported below all come from one sample, sequenced in a study of T cell repertoires in cytomegalovirus infection. These receptors' targets are unknown. TCRdb reprocessed the reads via MiXCR and lists one record per CDR3 protein. The profile shows some 590,000 distinct CDR3 sequences, around two fifths of them singletons. This specimen consisted of cultured PBMCs, obtained from culture after CMV antigen stimulation. The receptors derive from a human donor in good health (CMV status not recorded). Some clones in this sample may be carry-over from other donors' samples.

This clonotype turned up a few times. The rearrangement joins TRBV11-2 to TRBJ1-1; 11 nucleotides agree with TRBD1. With V trimmed by 4 bases and J by 5 bases, 3 bases remained unmatched. CDR3 length: 14 residues. Germline CDR1 SGHAT, CDR2 FQNNGV. DNA for the CDR3: TGTGCCAGCAGCTCGGACAGGGGGCTGACTGAAGCTTTCTTT. Encoded protein: CASSSDRGLTEAFF.

This rearrangement joins TRBV5-1 to TRBJ1-5, with D unclear. The CDR3 has 15 amino acids. Trimming shortened V by 0 bases and J by 2 bases, and 9 bases separated the two germline ends. Germline CDR1 reads SGHRS; CDR2 reads YFSETQ. The CDR3 region is CASSLGAFGNQPQHF. CDR3 DNA sequence: TGCGCCAGCAGCTTGGGGGCATTTGGCAATCAGCCCCAGCATTTT.

The V call is TRBV14, the J call TRBJ1-4; D gene unclear. The CDR3 length is 13 residues. Trimming cost V 8 bases and J 8 bases, with 15 bases left between them. Per germline, CDR1 SGHDN and CDR2 FVKESK. The CDR3 spells CASQWRTSEKLFF. The CDR3 bases are TGTGCCAGCCAATGGAGGACTTCAGAAAAACTGTTTTTT.

The genes are TRBV18 and TRBJ1-6; D is perhaps TRBD1 (5 bases). Germline-derived CDR1 and CDR2 are KGHSH and LQKENI. Between the trimmed V and J ends, which lost 6 bases and 11 bases, there was a span of 29 bases. The CDR3 runs 18 residues. The chain's CDR3 is CASSRTLTGWEGDTPLHF. In nucleotides, the CDR3 is TGTGCCAGCTCCAGGACCTTAACGGGATGGGAAGGGGATACACCCCTCCACTTT.

CDR3 sequence: CATWDRQNQPQHF. The CDR3, as DNA: TGTGCCACTTGGGACAGACAAAATCAGCCCCAGCATTTT. The J gene is TRBJ1-5, the V gene TRBV6-6; TRBD1 agrees at 7 bases. V gave up 10 bases and J gave up 4 bases; unmatched junction bases: 7. CDR1 and CDR2 from the germline V gene are MNHNY and SVGAGI (reference sequence). There are 13 residues in the CDR3.